The source of this TCR beta chain is a study of blood T cell repertoires in COVID-19. Study details: From the United States, Italy and Spain came samples of acute and convalescent COVID-19. Sources were T cells, B-cell-depleted T cells, or PBMCs; the material itself was cDNA or gDNA.

Using immunoSEQ multiplex PCR, the repertoire was profiled, and TCRdb retains in-frame clones only, with some absent. The profile shows about 180,000 clones, about 87% of them singletons. The TCR originated in a woman aged 50 to 60 with acute or convalescent COVID-19. Material for sequencing was peripheral blood.

The CDR3 protein is CATSSAGTRQSTDTQYF. As DNA, the CDR3 is TGTGCCACCAGCAGCGCCGGGACTAGACAATCCACAGATACGCAGTATTTT. This rearrangement joins TRBV15 to TRBJ2-3, with TRBD2 identical over 8 bases. The CDR3 covers 17 residues. From germline, CDR1 is LNHNV and CDR2 YYDKDF (reference sequence). Trimming took 3 bases from V and 2 from J; bases not matched to a gene: 10.